This T cell receptor (beta chain) was identified in a study of cytomegalovirus exposure and HLA in healthy donors. With 60 Vbeta and 13 Jbeta primers, the PCR was carried out. Clones were read by immunoSEQ multiplex PCR, and TCRdb kept only the in-frame ones, dropping some. The sample has roughly 110,000 clones, under 80% seen once. In the case of this clone: Its specificity is not known. Relative to the germline gene, one junction end is altered; a read error may explain this.

CDR1 and CDR2 from the germline V gene are SGHRS and YFSETQ. The CDR3 covers 15 residues. General study findings and limits: Across HLA loci, a later analysis found differing TCR association rates, with DRB1 most and HLA-C fewest.

Although they were nominally healthy when sampled, donors likely had unrecorded immune exposures. This receptor was identified in a woman in her forties in good health and CMV-seropositive. The genes are TRBV5-1 and TRBJ2-2, with D maybe TRBD1 (6 bases). Sequenced input: PBMCs. The CDR3 DNA reads TGCGCCAGCAACTTGGGGGCCGCTTCCACCGGGGAGCTGTTTTTT. It encodes CASNLGAASTGELFF.